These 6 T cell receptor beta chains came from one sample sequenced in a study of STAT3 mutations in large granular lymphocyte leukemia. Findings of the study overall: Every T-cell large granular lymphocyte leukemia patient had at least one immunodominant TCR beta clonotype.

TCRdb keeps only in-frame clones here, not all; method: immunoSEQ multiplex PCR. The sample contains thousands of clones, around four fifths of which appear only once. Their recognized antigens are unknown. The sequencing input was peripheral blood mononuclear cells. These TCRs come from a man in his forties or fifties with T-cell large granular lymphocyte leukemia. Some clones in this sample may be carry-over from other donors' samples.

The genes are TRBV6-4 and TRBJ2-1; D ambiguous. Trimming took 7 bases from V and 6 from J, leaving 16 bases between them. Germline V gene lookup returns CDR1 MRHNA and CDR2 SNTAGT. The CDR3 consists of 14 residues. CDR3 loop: CASMADQTANEQFF. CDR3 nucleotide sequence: TGTGCCAGCATGGCGGATCAGACTGCCAATGAGCAGTTCTTC.

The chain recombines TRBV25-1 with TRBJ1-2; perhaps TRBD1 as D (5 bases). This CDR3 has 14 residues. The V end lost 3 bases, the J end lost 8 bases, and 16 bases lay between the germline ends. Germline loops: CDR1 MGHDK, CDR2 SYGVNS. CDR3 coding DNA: TGTGCCAGCAGTGATGGGACCGTCGCAGGGGGCTACACCTTC. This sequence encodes CASSDGTVAGGYTF.

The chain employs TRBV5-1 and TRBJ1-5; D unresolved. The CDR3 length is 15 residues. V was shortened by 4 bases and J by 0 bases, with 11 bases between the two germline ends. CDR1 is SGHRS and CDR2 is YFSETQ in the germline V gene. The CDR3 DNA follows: TGCGCCAGCAGCGAACTAGGGTATAGCAATCAGCCCCAGCATTTT. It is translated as CASSELGYSNQPQHF. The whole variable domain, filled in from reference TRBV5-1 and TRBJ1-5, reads KAGVTQTPRYLIKTRGQQVTLSCSPISGHRSVSWYQQTPGQGLQFLFEYFSETQRNKGNFPGRFSGRQFSNSRSEMNVSTLELGDSALYLCASSELGYSNQPQHFGDGTRLSIL.

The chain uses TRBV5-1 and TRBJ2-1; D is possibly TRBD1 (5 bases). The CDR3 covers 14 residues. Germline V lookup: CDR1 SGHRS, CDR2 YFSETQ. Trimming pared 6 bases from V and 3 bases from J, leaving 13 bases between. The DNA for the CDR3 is TGCGCCAGCACCTCTCAGGGTAGCTACAATGAGCAGTTCTTC. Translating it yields CASTSQGSYNEQFF. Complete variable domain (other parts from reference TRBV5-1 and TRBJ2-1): KAGVTQTPRYLIKTRGQQVTLSCSPISGHRSVSWYQQTPGQGLQFLFEYFSETQRNKGNFPGRFSGRQFSNSRSEMNVSTLELGDSALYLCASTSQGSYNEQFFGPGTRLTVL.

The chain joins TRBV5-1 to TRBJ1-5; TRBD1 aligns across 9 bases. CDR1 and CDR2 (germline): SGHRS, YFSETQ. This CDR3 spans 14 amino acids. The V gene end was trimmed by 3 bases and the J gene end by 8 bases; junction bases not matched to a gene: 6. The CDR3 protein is CASSSGQGIEPQHF. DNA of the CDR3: TGCGCCAGCAGCTCGGGACAGGGCATCGAGCCCCAGCATTTT.

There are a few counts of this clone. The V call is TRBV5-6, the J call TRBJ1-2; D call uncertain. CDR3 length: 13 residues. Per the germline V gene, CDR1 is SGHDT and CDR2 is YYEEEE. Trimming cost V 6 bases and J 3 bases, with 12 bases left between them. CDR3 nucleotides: TGTGCCAGCACAATCGGGCTCGACTATGGCTACACCTTC. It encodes CASTIGLDYGYTF.